The 16 T cell receptor beta chains below were found in one sample sequenced in a study of CD8+CD57+ T cells in acquired aplastic anemia. TCR beta VDJ and CDR3 were profiled, and genomic DNA was the template. TCRdb used MiXCR to reprocess the reads, holding one entry per CDR3 protein. Counted here are 150,000 to 180,000 distinct CDR3 sequences, approximately 52% occurring once; the ten biggest clones make up about an eighth. All sequencing subjects had displayed CD8+CD57+ cell expansion on flow cytometry. The sequencing input was sorted CD4+, CD8+, or CD8+CD57+ T cells (not recorded which) from PBMCs. All receptors derive from a human donor with aplastic anemia.

This rearrangement joins TRBV5-1 to TRBJ1-5; 7 nucleotides line up with TRBD1. Germline V lookup: CDR1 SGHRS, CDR2 YFSETQ. V gave up 0 bases and J gave up 3 bases; unmatched junction bases: 3. This CDR3 has 15 amino acids. In DNA, the CDR3 is TGCGCCAGCAGCTTGGGGGACAGCAACAATCAGCCCCAGCATTTT. This codes for CASSLGDSNNQPQHF.

In its sample, this clonotype was seen many times. The rearrangement joins TRBV20-1 to TRBJ2-1, with 16 bases identical to TRBD2. Germline CDR1 DFQATT, CDR2 SNEGSKA (reference sequence). This CDR3 spans 15 amino acids. V was pared by 5 bases and J by 9 bases, with 7 bases of the junction left unmatched. The CDR3 spells CSASGTSGGVGEQFF. In nucleotides, the CDR3 is TGCAGTGCTTCCGGGACTAGCGGGGGGGTAGGTGAGCAGTTCTTC.

The chain joins TRBV11-1 to TRBJ2-7, with 8 nucleotides matching TRBD1. Germline V gene data show CDR1 as SGHAT and CDR2 as FQDESV (reference sequence). The CDR3 covers 17 residues. J was trimmed by 6 bases and V by 2 bases; bases with no gene match: 15. In nucleotides, the CDR3 is TGTGCCAGCAGCTTAAGAGGAAGTCGGGGACAGGCCTTCGAGCAGTACTTC. Its translation: CASSLRGSRGQAFEQYF.

CDR3 DNA: TGTGCCACCAGTGATTCGGTGACAGGGAACACTGAAGCTTTCTTT. It encodes CATSDSVTGNTEAFF. The V and J genes are TRBV24-1 and TRBJ1-1, with a weak D call TRBD1 (6 bases). The CDR3 is made up of 15 amino acids. V lost 2 bases to trimming and J lost 1 base, with 10 bases between them. Germline CDR1 reads KGHDR; CDR2 reads SFDVKD.

In DNA, the CDR3 is TGTGCCAGCAGCGTAGGCAGAGGGCAGCCCCAGCATTTT. Protein sequence: CASSVGRGQPQHF. The chain joins TRBV9 to TRBJ1-5; unclear D gene. CDR3 size: 13 residues. Looked up from germline, CDR1 is SGDLS and CDR2 is YYNGEE. The ends were cut back, 0 bases at V and 7 bases at J, with 8 bases in the middle.

The V and J genes are TRBV20-1 and TRBJ2-7; TRBD1 or TRBD2 may be the D gene (6 bases each). CDR1 is DFQATT, CDR2 SNEGSKA, per germline (reference sequence). The CDR3 runs to 14 residues. The V end lost 1 base, the J end lost 4 bases, and 14 bases lay between the germline ends. The CDR3 reads CSARVLTRGYEQYF. The CDR3 bases are TGCAGTGCTAGAGTTCTGACTAGGGGGTACGAGCAGTACTTC.

The V gene is TRBV7-3, the J gene TRBJ2-2; no reliable D call. Per germline, CDR1 SGHTA and CDR2 FQGTGA. This CDR3 is 12 amino acids long. The V gene lost 4 bases and the J gene lost 4 bases, with 4 bases spanning the gap. CDR3 DNA: TGTGCCAGCAGCTATCCCACCGGGGAGCTGTTTTTT. This translates into CASSYPTGELFF.

Ten or more counts support this clonotype. The chain combines TRBV27 with TRBJ2-2; D is perhaps TRBD1 (5 bases). V shed 0 bases and J shed 6 bases, with 5 bases lying between them. Germline V gene data show CDR1 as MNHEY and CDR2 as SMNVEV (reference sequence). The CDR3 runs to 13 residues. CDR3 loop: CASSLSRAGELFF. The CDR3 coding sequence is TGTGCCAGCAGTTTATCCAGGGCCGGGGAGCTGTTTTTT.

V and J are TRBV7-9 and TRBJ1-1; a weak D match, TRBD1 (6 bases). CDR1 and CDR2 from the germline V gene are SEHNR and FQNEAQ (reference sequence). The CDR3 is 13 amino acids. Deletions cut 3 bases from V and 4 bases from J, with 9 bases between. CDR3 sequence reads: CASSFTGTTEAFF. In nucleotides, the CDR3 is TGTGCCAGCAGCTTCACAGGGACCACTGAAGCTTTCTTT.

The sample holds one count of this clonotype. This may be a read error: a much more frequent sequence differs by one nucleotide. The conserved closing phenylalanine or tryptophan is absent in this CDR3, likely reflecting a read error. The V gene is TRBV11-2, the J gene TRBJ2-7; 8 bases line up with TRBD2. The CDR3 length is 15 residues. Germline trimming cut 1 base from V and 2 bases from J; bases unmatched to any gene: 4. Germline CDR1 reads SGHAT; CDR2 reads FQNNGV. CDR3 amino acids: CASSLGAGGAYEQYL. The CDR3 coding sequence is TGTGCCAGCAGCTTAGGGGCGGGGGGCGCCTACGAGCAGTACCTC.

V gene TRBV19 combines with J gene TRBJ1-4; 9 positions match TRBD1. The CDR3 is 15 residues long. The ends lost 4 bases at V and 7 bases at J; junction bases unmatched: 7. Germline V gene lookup returns CDR1 LNHDA and CDR2 SQIVND (reference sequence). The CDR3 region is CASSNGQGTSEKLFF. In DNA, the CDR3 is TGTGCCAGTAGTAACGGACAGGGGACGAGTGAAAAACTGTTTTTT.

The J gene is TRBJ1-6, the V gene TRBV20-1; no definite D call. V was cut by 1 base and J by 7 bases, with 8 bases left in between. Germline CDR1 reads DFQATT; CDR2 reads SNEGSKA (reference sequence). The CDR3 runs 13 residues. The CDR3 nucleotides read TGCAGTGCTAGAGGGATGGAGAATTCACCCCTCCACTTT. It is translated as CSARGMENSPLHF.

This chain links TRBV29-1 with TRBJ1-1; D ambiguous. Trimming took 4 bases from V and 0 from J, leaving 12 bases between them. Germline loops: CDR1 SQVTM, CDR2 ANQGSEA. The CDR3 covers 14 residues. CDR3 region: CSVVPAILNTEAFF. The CDR3, as DNA: TGCAGCGTTGTCCCAGCTATACTGAACACTGAAGCTTTCTTT.

The chain is built from TRBV29-1 and TRBJ2-7, with D tentatively TRBD1 (6 bases). The DNA end is a closer match to TRBJ2-1, so the J assignment may be wrong. This CDR3 comprises 12 residues. CDR1 and CDR2 (germline): SQVTM, ANQGSEA. The CDR3 is CSLEGEGDEQFF. CDR3 nucleotide sequence: TGCAGCTTAGAAGGTGAGGGGGATGAGCAGTTCTTC.

This clonotype was counted ten times or more. V usage is TRBV4-2 and J usage is TRBJ2-3; 7 bases map to TRBD1. From germline, CDR1 is LGHNA and CDR2 YNFKEQ. The V and J ends lost 3 bases and 2 bases, in that order; junction bases with no gene match: 5. The CDR3 extends over 15 amino acids. The CDR3 spells CASSQRTGPTDTQYF. The CDR3 DNA sequence: TGTGCCAGCAGCCAGCGGACAGGTCCCACAGATACGCAGTATTTT.

The V call is TRBV4-2, the J call TRBJ2-3; D is uncertain. CDR1 and CDR2 (germline): LGHNA, YNFKEQ. The V and J ends lost 0 bases and 1 base respectively, with 14 bases between them. The CDR3 has 17 residues. CDR3 in amino acids: CASSQDAQPWGTDTQYF. The CDR3 DNA reads as TGTGCCAGCAGCCAAGACGCCCAGCCATGGGGCACAGATACGCAGTATTTT.